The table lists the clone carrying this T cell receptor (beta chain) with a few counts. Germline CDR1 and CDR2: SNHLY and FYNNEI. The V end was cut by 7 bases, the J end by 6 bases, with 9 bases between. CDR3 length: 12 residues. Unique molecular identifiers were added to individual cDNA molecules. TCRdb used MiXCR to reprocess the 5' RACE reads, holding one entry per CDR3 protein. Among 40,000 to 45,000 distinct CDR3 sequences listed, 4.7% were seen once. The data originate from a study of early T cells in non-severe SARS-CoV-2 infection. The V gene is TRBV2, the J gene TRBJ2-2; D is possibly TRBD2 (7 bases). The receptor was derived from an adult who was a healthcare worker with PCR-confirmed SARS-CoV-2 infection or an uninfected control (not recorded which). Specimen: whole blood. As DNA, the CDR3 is TGTGCCAGCAACGGGGGGCCCGGGGAGCTGTTTTTT. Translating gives CASNGGPGELFF.